Below, 27 T cell receptor beta chains from the same sample are listed, as sequenced in a study of T cell repertoires in cytomegalovirus infection. TCRdb independently ran MiXCR on the reads; one entry per CDR3 protein. Altogether 200,000 to 300,000 distinct CDR3 sequences are present, less than 9.5% being singletons, with the ten largest covering roughly 16%. The specimen was PBMCs. All receptors come from a human donor in good health (CMV status not recorded). Some clones in this sample may be carry-over from other donors' samples.

The sample holds many counts of this clonotype. The J gene is TRBJ2-3, the V gene TRBV4-3, with D perhaps TRBD1 or TRBD2 (5 bases each). This CDR3 spans 11 amino acids. Germline loops: CDR1 LGHNA, CDR2 YSLEER. CDR3 sequence (DNA): TGCTGGGACGGAAACACAGATACGCAGTATTTT. Protein: CWDGNTDTQYF.

V usage is TRBV20-1 and J usage is TRBJ2-3, with 8 bases fitting TRBD1. The CDR3 loop spans 13 amino acids. Germline CDR1 and CDR2: DFQATT and SNEGSKA (reference sequence). Unmatched junction bases numbered 6, after V lost 4 bases and J lost 6 bases. This chain's CDR3 is CSATDREKDTQYF. CDR3 DNA sequence: TGCAGTGCTACGGACAGGGAGAAGGATACGCAGTATTTT.

This clonotype was recorded at least ten times. The V call is TRBV7-7, the J call TRBJ2-5, with 9 bases fitting TRBD2. The V gene end was trimmed by 5 bases and the J gene end by 5 bases; junction bases not matched to a gene: 9. The germline V gene encodes CDR1 SSHAT and CDR2 FNYEAQ (reference sequence). CDR3 length: 15 residues. CDR3 sequence reads: CASSPVRGGEETQYF. The CDR3 DNA follows: TGTGCCAGCAGCCCAGTGCGGGGGGGAGAGGAGACCCAGTACTTC.

In this sample, this clonotype turned up many times. The chain couples TRBV7-2 to TRBJ1-6; no clear D. CDR1 is SGHTA, CDR2 FQGNSA, per germline. Trimming removed 5 bases at V and 9 bases at J, with 20 bases between. The CDR3 totals 16 residues. The CDR3 DNA is TGTGCCAGCAGCGCCCGGGCCCCGACCGGTGGTTCACCCCTCCACTTT. This codes for CASSARAPTGGSPLHF. The full variable domain, rest sourced from reference TRBV7-2 and TRBJ1-6, is GAGVSQSPSNKVTEKGKDVELRCDPISGHTALYWYRQSLGQGLEFLIYFQGNSAPDKSGLPSDRFSAERTGGSVSTLTIQRTQQEDSAVYLCASSARAPTGGSPLHFGNGTRLTVT.

This clonotype was detected only a few times. The genes are TRBV28 and TRBJ2-1, with D tentatively TRBD2 (7 bases). Trimming took 7 bases from V and 9 from J, leaving 16 bases between them. The CDR3 consists of 13 residues. Germline V gene sequence: CDR1 MDHEN, CDR2 SYDVKM. The CDR3 DNA sequence: TGTGCCAGCAAAGGGGGGGGGCCGGGTGAGCAGTTCTTC. The encoded protein is CASKGGGPGEQFF. Full variable domain (missing parts from reference TRBV28 and TRBJ2-1): DVKVTQSSRYLVKRTGEKVFLECVQDMDHENMFWYRQDPGLGLRLIYFSYDVKMKEKGDIPEGYSVSREKKERFSLILESASTNQTSMYLCASKGGGPGEQFFGPGTRLTVL.

The chain has TRBV29-1 and TRBJ2-1, with D unclear. The CDR3 totals 11 residues. In germline, CDR1 is SQVTM, CDR2 ANQGSEA. The ends were cut back, 4 bases at V and 10 bases at J, with 11 bases in the middle. The CDR3 sequence: CSVGALGEQFF. CDR3 nucleotide sequence: TGCAGCGTTGGGGCCCTCGGGGAGCAGTTCTTC.

Only a few counts were recorded for this clonotype. The chain couples TRBV7-6 to TRBJ1-1; no definite D call. The CDR3 covers 17 residues. Trimming removed 1 base at V and 0 bases at J, with 15 bases between. Germline V gene lookup returns CDR1 SGHVS and CDR2 FNYEAQ. As DNA, the CDR3 is TGTGCCAGCAGCTTAGTCCCCCCAGTTGAGATGAACACTGAAGCTTTCTTT. Protein: CASSLVPPVEMNTEAFF.

J is TRBJ1-5 and V is TRBV29-1; perhaps TRBD1 as D (6 bases). Germline CDR1 is SQVTM and CDR2 is ANQGSEA. V was trimmed by 4 bases and J by 7 bases, leaving 14 bases between them. The CDR3 contains 13 residues. The chain's CDR3 is CSVGGGGGQPQHF. Here the CDR3 DNA reads TGCAGCGTTGGAGGGGGAGGAGGGCAGCCCCAGCATTTT.

The chain joins TRBV20-1 to TRBJ2-3; D is unclear. The CDR3 covers 13 residues. Germline V gives CDR1 DFQATT, CDR2 SNEGSKA (reference sequence). V was cut by 8 bases and J by 0 bases, with 12 bases left in between. The CDR3 loop is CSFRTPSTDTQYF. CDR3 nucleotide sequence: TGCAGTTTCAGGACGCCAAGCACAGATACGCAGTATTTT.

This clonotype was recorded many times. The rearrangement uses TRBV28 and TRBJ1-4; unclear D gene. CDR1 and CDR2 from the germline V gene are MDHEN and SYDVKM. The V gene lost 3 bases and the J gene lost 8 bases, with 16 bases spanning the gap. The CDR3 runs 15 residues. CDR3 DNA: TGTGCCAGCAGTTTCTTATCCCGAAATAAGGAAAAACTGTTTTTT. This gives the protein CASSFLSRNKEKLFF.

This clonotype showed up many times. The chain combines TRBV14 with TRBJ2-7; 9 bases are shared with TRBD1. With 6 bases clipped from V and 5 bases from J, the junction kept 11 bases outside the gene matches. The germline V gene has CDR1 SGHDN and CDR2 FVKESK. The CDR3 spans 15 residues. The CDR3 nucleotides read TGTGCCAGCAGTCCCAACGGGACAGGGACCAACGAGCAGTACTTC. It encodes CASSPNGTGTNEQYF.

This clonotype was recorded many times. J is TRBJ2-7 and V is TRBV7-8; D is perhaps TRBD2 (5 bases). The CDR3 extends over 12 amino acids. The V gene lost 5 bases and the J gene lost 7 bases, with 12 bases spanning the gap. Per the germline V gene, CDR1 is SGHVS and CDR2 is FQNEAQ. As DNA, the CDR3 is TGTGCCAGCAGCCGACTGGAGCGGGAGCAGTACTTC. It translates to CASSRLEREQYF.

This clonotype was detected many times. The V gene is TRBV7-2, the J gene TRBJ1-5; D is possibly TRBD1 (6 bases). Trimming shortened V by 5 bases and J by 6 bases, and 11 bases separated the two germline ends. The CDR3 runs to 13 residues. Germline V gene data show CDR1 as SGHTA and CDR2 as FQGNSA. The DNA of the CDR3 is TGTGCCAGCAGCCAGGGGAAAGGTCAGCCCCAGCATTTT. Its translation is CASSQGKGQPQHF.

This clonotype was detected ten times or more. The chain uses TRBV7-2 and TRBJ1-2; no clear D. In germline, CDR1 is SGHTA, CDR2 FQGNSA. This CDR3 region has 13 residues. The germline V and J ends were trimmed by 1 base and 4 bases, with 7 bases remaining between them. The CDR3 nucleotides read TGTGCCAGCAGCTTAGGGCCAACCTATGGCTACACCTTC. Translating it yields CASSLGPTYGYTF.

The chain is built from TRBV10-3 and TRBJ2-7, with D possibly being TRBD1 (7 bases). Trimming removed 0 bases at V and 4 bases at J, with 19 bases between. Germline V lookup: CDR1 ENHRY, CDR2 SYGVKD. The CDR3 is 17 residues long. The CDR3 DNA is TGTGCCATCAGTGAGTCGATACTGCAGGGGGGAAGGTACGAGCAGTACTTC. Its translation: CAISESILQGGRYEQYF.

The V gene is TRBV11-2, the J gene TRBJ1-3, with no clear D. Trimming pared 5 bases from V and 0 bases from J, leaving 11 bases between. In germline, CDR1 is SGHAT, CDR2 FQNNGV. This CDR3 has 15 amino acids. The CDR3 sequence is CASSEDAFSGNTIYF. DNA for the CDR3: TGTGCCAGCAGCGAGGACGCCTTCTCTGGAAACACCATATATTTT.

At least ten counts were recorded for this clonotype. This rearrangement joins TRBV7-2 to TRBJ2-3; D ambiguous. V lost 0 bases and J 5 bases, leaving 6 bases between the germline ends. Germline loops: CDR1 SGHTA, CDR2 FQGNSA. This CDR3 spans 13 amino acids. CDR3 sequence (DNA): TGTGCCAGCAGCTTAGCTGGGGTAGATACGCAGTATTTT. It is translated as CASSLAGVDTQYF.

In this sample, this clonotype turned up many times. V usage is TRBV10-3 and J usage is TRBJ1-2; D might be TRBD1 (6 bases). The CDR3 length is 14 residues. Germline V gene sequence: CDR1 ENHRY, CDR2 SYGVKD. Trimming stripped 4 bases from V and 1 base from J, with 10 bases between. CDR3: CAISAGADNYGYTF. CDR3 coding DNA: TGTGCCATCAGTGCGGGGGCGGATAACTATGGCTACACCTTC.

The chain recombines TRBV11-3 with TRBJ2-2; TRBD2 might be the D (5 bases). The CDR3 loop spans 15 amino acids. Germline V gene lookup returns CDR1 SGHNT and CDR2 YENEEA. V lost 5 bases, J lost 2 bases, and 12 bases lay in between. The DNA for the CDR3 is TGTGCCAGCAGCGCGATCGGGATAAACACCGGGGAGCTGTTTTTT. Its protein is CASSAIGINTGELFF.

This clonotype was detected many times. The chain recombines TRBV28 with TRBJ2-7; a possible D gene is TRBD2 (5 bases). V was pared by 5 bases and J by 2 bases, with 16 bases between. The CDR3 runs to 15 residues. CDR1 is MDHEN and CDR2 is SYDVKM in the germline V gene. In nucleotides, the CDR3 is TGTGCCAGCAGTCCTTCTGGACGGGGAACCTACGAGCAGTACTTC. Protein sequence: CASSPSGRGTYEQYF.

This clonotype was found a few times. This chain uses TRBV13 with TRBJ2-3, with a tentative D call TRBD2 (6 bases). Germline V gene data show CDR1 as PRHDT and CDR2 as FYEKMQ (reference sequence). This CDR3 region has 16 residues. V shed 4 bases and J shed 2 bases, with 16 bases lying between them. CDR3 loop: CASSYWEAGTTDTQYF. The DNA for the CDR3 is TGTGCCAGCAGCTACTGGGAAGCGGGTACCACAGATACGCAGTATTTT.

This clonotype was counted many times. The chain combines TRBV11-3 with TRBJ2-5, with 7 nucleotides matching TRBD2. Germline assignment: CDR1 SGHNT and CDR2 YENEEA. J gave up 5 bases and V 6 bases, and 6 bases lay outside the gene matches. The CDR3 loop spans 13 amino acids. The CDR3, as DNA: TGTGCCAGCAGTGCGGGAGTAGGGGAGACCCAGTACTTC. This encodes CASSAGVGETQYF.

The table lists this clonotype with many counts. The chain combines TRBV12-3 or TRBV12-4 with TRBJ1-6; D not certain. V dropped 6 bases and J dropped 9 bases, with 12 bases sitting between them. The CDR3 has 13 residues. In DNA form, the CDR3 reads TGTGCCAGCAGACGGGGTTCGGGTTCACCCCTCCACTTT. It is translated as CASRRGSGSPLHF.

This clonotype was seen many times. J is TRBJ2-5 and V is TRBV19, with 11 bases that match TRBD1. This CDR3 region has 15 residues. Germline trimming cut 6 bases from V and 0 bases from J; bases unmatched to any gene: 3. The germline CDR1 and CDR2 sequences are LNHDA and SQIVND (reference sequence). The CDR3 here is CASSSGQGDQETQYF. The CDR3 bases are TGTGCCAGTAGCTCGGGACAGGGGGACCAAGAGACCCAGTACTTC.

The table lists this clonotype with many counts. The chain recombines TRBV6-2 or TRBV6-3 with TRBJ2-1; 11 nucleotides line up with TRBD2. Germline-derived CDR1 and CDR2 are MNHEY and SVGEGT. The junction had 5 bases not matched to a gene; V was cut back by 6 bases and J by 4 bases. CDR3 length: 15 amino acids. DNA for the CDR3: TGTGCCAGCAGAAAACTAGCGGGAGTTTACAATGAGCAGTTCTTC. Amino acid sequence: CASRKLAGVYNEQFF.

This clonotype was counted only a few times. The V call is TRBV28, the J call TRBJ1-2; D is uncertain. Germline values: CDR1 MDHEN, CDR2 SYDVKM. V was pared by 6 bases and J by 3 bases, with 14 bases between. There are 14 residues in the CDR3. This CDR3 reads CASRAPGAYYGYTF. The CDR3 DNA follows: TGTGCCAGCAGGGCTCCCGGAGCGTACTATGGCTACACCTTC.

This clonotype was counted ten times or more. This rearrangement joins TRBV20-1 to TRBJ1-3; 7 nucleotides match TRBD1. Per germline, CDR1 DFQATT and CDR2 SNEGSKA (reference sequence). This CDR3 comprises 13 residues. Trimming at V came to 2 bases and at J to 4 bases, leaving 2 bases not matched to a gene. CDR3 in DNA: TGCAGTGCTAGACGGACAGGAGGAAACACCATATATTTT. Its protein is CSARRTGGNTIYF.